This TCR beta chain was sequenced for a study of cytomegalovirus exposure and HLA in healthy donors. Study-wide context: The 120 validation repertoires were produced on the same platform as the roughly 700 repertoires of the first cohort. This was reported in a later analysis. Whole-study findings and limits: High specificity and sensitivity for cytomegalovirus status were reported for the classifier. Subsequent analysis showed first-cohort TCR clusters tending to co-occur in some 110 validation repertoires.

Generated by immunoSEQ multiplex PCR, the TCRdb table keeps only in-frame clones and is missing some. The sample contains about 180,000 clones, about 85% of which appear only once. Per the germline V gene, CDR1 is SNHLY and CDR2 is FYNNEI. The trim removed 1 base at V and 5 bases at J, leaving 7 bases unmatched. The CDR3 has 17 residues. This clone was observed a single time. Its antigen is not known. The chain joins TRBV2 to TRBJ2-2; 10 nucleotides line up with TRBD2. The sample comprised PBMCs. The receptor comes from a man between 18 and 35 years old in good health and CMV-seropositive. CDR3 loop: CASSEEGAGGQTGELFF. In nucleotides, the CDR3 is TGTGCCAGCAGTGAAGAGGGAGCGGGGGGGCAAACCGGGGAGCTGTTTTTT.